This section outlines one T cell receptor beta chain sequence together with its context. This specimen belongs to a study of blood T cell repertoires in COVID-19. For the study at large: Samples taken during acute and convalescent COVID-19 were collected in the United States, Italy and Spain. Sources were T cells, B-cell-depleted T cells, or PBMCs; the material itself was cDNA or gDNA.

V shed 4 bases and J 2 bases; nucleotides not matched to a gene: 6. Germline V CDR1 and CDR2: SEHNR, FQNEAQ (reference sequence). This CDR3 region has 15 residues. Source study methods: Researchers report that nucleated cell counts were estimated from reference gene primer amplification. Profiled with immunoSEQ multiplex PCR; TCRdb holds only in-frame clones, not every one. V and J calls and clone size follow that table, whereas D and trimming were derived from the DNA. The repertoire has tens of thousands of clones, 78% of them found once; the top ten carry around a sixth. This chain links TRBV7-9 with TRBJ2-3; the match to TRBD1 covers 7 bases. Sequenced input: peripheral blood. The receptor was isolated from a human donor in a cohort sampled during active COVID-19. The DNA for the CDR3 is TGTGCCAGCAGCTCGGGACAGCTTCTCACAGATACGCAGTATTTT. This encodes CASSSGQLLTDTQYF. Filled out from reference TRBV7-9 and TRBJ2-3, the complete variable domain reads DTGVSQNPRHKITKRGQNVTFRCDPISEHNRLYWYRQTLGQGPEFLTYFQNEAQLEKSRLLSDRFSAERPKGSFSTLEIQRTEQGDSAMYLCASSSGQLLTDTQYFGPGTRLTVL.